This entry features one T cell receptor beta chain sequence. Its antigen remains unidentified. These data come from a study of blood T cells in healthy people across ages. Study-wide findings and caveats: A conclusive naive versus antigen-experienced comparison was prevented by the unsorted PBMCs. When set beside aged donors, long-lived donors presented more naive CD4+ cells and higher diversity.

Sample-barcoded 5' priming and a J-beta primer mix drove a second PCR of about 7 to 12 cycles. Each CDR3 protein is one row after TCRdb ran MiXCR on the 5' RACE reads. The sample shows approximately 850,000 distinct CDR3 sequences, over 45% of them seen only once. This CDR3 region has 15 residues. Deletions cut 5 bases from V and 4 bases from J, with 15 bases between. CDR1 is SGHTA and CDR2 is FQGNSA in the germline V gene. The chain joins TRBV7-2 to TRBJ2-1; D ambiguous. Sequencing was performed on blood. This clonotype was sampled from a young man in good health. The CDR3 nucleotides are TGTGCCAGCAGCCCCAGGACGAACGCGTACAATGAGCAGTTCTTC. Its translation is CASSPRTNAYNEQFF.